The clone carrying this T cell receptor beta chain has more than one count but fewer than ten. Time point here: patch test 1, 2 weeks after DPC sensitization. Treatment specified: therapeutic diphenylcyclopropenone sensitization with weekly scalp DPC. CDR1 is MDHEN, CDR2 SYDVKM, per germline. The ends lost 3 bases at V and 6 bases at J; junction bases unmatched: 11. CDR3 length: 16 residues. This entry belongs to a study of human T cells and chemical hapten exposure. It was the library that attached unique molecular identifiers to individual cDNA molecules. In TCRdb, the RACE reads were re-called with MiXCR into one record per CDR3 protein. In the table there are some 190,000 distinct CDR3 sequences, 20% to 25% of which are singletons.

This chain joins TRBV28 and TRBJ2-3, with TRBD2 identical over 8 bases. This clonotype was sampled from a woman in her 50s with alopecia areata. Some clones in this sample may be carry-over from other donors' samples. The sample consisted of whole blood, taken in connection with sensitization to the hapten diphenylcyclopropenone (DPC). In nucleotides, the CDR3 is TGTGCCAGCAGTTTCCGTCAAGCGGGAGCTCGTGATACGCAGTATTTT. Protein: CASSFRQAGARDTQYF.